This T cell receptor beta chain was profiled in a study of blood T cell repertoires in COVID-19. About the research overall: Acute and convalescent COVID-19 specimens originated in the United States, Italy and Spain.

As originally analysed: Estimates of nucleated cell counts were drawn from the amplification of reference gene primers. The repertoire was sequenced with immunoSEQ multiplex PCR; TCRdb's copy has only in-frame clones and lacks some. V, J and clone size derive from that table, while D and trimming were established from the DNA sequence. The table has around 320,000 clones, 89% seen once; the top ten hold less than 3%. The germline V gene encodes CDR1 SNHLY and CDR2 FYNNEI. Trimming took 4 bases from V and 5 from J; bases not matched to a gene: 0. This CDR3 has 14 residues. During the 2 weeks before they entered the study, exposed participants had met someone with a PCR-confirmed or clinician-diagnosed COVID-19 case. This clone was observed a handful of times.

Sequencing input: PBMCs or T cells enriched from blood (not recorded which). The V and J genes are TRBV2 and TRBJ2-2; 11 nucleotides agree with TRBD1. The source of this sequence is a woman in her 50s who had been exposed to COVID-19. CDR3 nucleotides: TGTGCCAGCAGTGGGGACAGGGGGACCGGGGAGCTGTTTTTT. This codes for CASSGDRGTGELFF.